This T cell receptor beta chain is drawn from a study of shared clonotypes between healthy human individuals. Study outcomes and limitations: Of the naive CD4 clonotypes, approximately 5% were shared across a handful of donors.

This table comes from immunoSEQ multiplex PCR, and its TCRdb copy is limited to in-frame clones, with some not included. Found here are nearly 2 million clones, about 95% of them singletons; the top ten hold 0.95% to 1.5%. The naive CD8 subset, CD45RO-negative cells positively selected for CCR7, excluded terminally differentiated effector memory CD45RA+ cells. After removal of 2 bases from V and 7 bases from J, the junction contained 3 bases not matched to a gene. Germline loops: CDR1 WNHNN, CDR2 SYGVQD (reference sequence). The CDR3 has 13 amino acids. This clone has just a few counts. The antigen is not known.

Sequencing was carried out using naive CD8+ T cells sorted from blood. This sequence originates from a man aged 18 to 35 in good health. The chain recombines TRBV10-1 with TRBJ1-2; TRBD1 aligns across 8 bases. CDR3 residues: CASSETQGAGYTF. The CDR3 region has the DNA TGCGCCAGCAGTGAGACCCAGGGGGCTGGCTACACCTTC.